The rows below give T cell receptor beta chains drawn from one sample of a study of T cell responses to AZD1222 COVID-19 vaccine. Clones were sequenced by immunoSEQ multiplex PCR, and TCRdb holds only the in-frame ones, with some missing. The table records 150,000 to 200,000 clones, 90% to 95% of them present only once. The sample was peripheral blood, taken 28 days after the second AZD1222 dose. These TCRs come from an adult who received the AZD1222 COVID-19 vaccine. The CDR3 runs from the conserved cysteine through the conserved F or W. The D gene is left open where the match is weak. Only part of the rows carry a size: once, few, many, or a class if the clone is expanded.

TRBJ1-1,14,.,TRBV5-4,TRBD1,CASTTGGASTEAFF,TGTGCCAGCACAACAGGGGGCGCGAGCACTGAAGCTTTCTTT
TRBJ2-7,15,.,TRBV9,.,CASSVGTATPYEQYF,TGTGCCAGCAGCGTAGGGACGGCGACCCCCTACGAGCAGTACTTC
TRBJ2-7,13,.,TRBV29-1,TRBD2,CSVEREAFNEQYF,TGCAGCGTGGAGCGGGAGGCGTTCAACGAGCAGTACTTC
TRBJ1-2,15,.,TRBV5-8,.,CASSLASPTAYGYTF,TGTGCCAGCAGCTTGGCTTCTCCGACAGCCTATGGCTACACCTTC
TRBJ2-7,16,.,TRBV19,.,CASSIDNGGVAYEQYF,TGTGCCAGTAGTATAGATAACGGGGGAGTTGCCTACGAGCAGTACTTC
TRBJ2-1,16,.,TRBV15,TRBD2,CATSRPSGSTYNEQFF,TGTGCCACCAGCAGACCGAGCGGGAGCACCTACAATGAGCAGTTCTTC
TRBJ2-3,17,.,TRBV9,.,CASSVDSSTSPGDTQYF,TGTGCCAGCAGCGTAGATTCAAGCACTAGCCCCGGGGATACGCAGTATTTT
TRBJ1-1,14,.,TRBV4-3,.,CASSPEEGYTEAFF,TGCGCCAGCAGCCCCGAGGAGGGCTACACTGAAGCTTTCTTT
TRBJ2-1,14,.,TRBV19,.,CASSIDRDSGEQFF,TGTGCCAGTAGTATAGACCGTGATAGCGGTGAGCAGTTCTTC
TRBJ1-2,11,.,TRBV9,.,CASSANYGYTF,TGTGCCAGCAGCGCGAACTATGGCTACACCTTC
TRBJ2-1,15,once,TRBV7-9,TRBD2,CASSDGGSDSGEQFF,TGTGCCAGCAGCGATGGCGGGAGTGATTCCGGTGAGCAGTTCTTC
TRBJ2-2,17,.,TRBV23-1,TRBD2,CARASSRTSEDTGELFF,TGCGCCAGGGCCAGCAGTCGGACTAGCGAGGACACCGGGGAGCTGTTTTTT
TRBJ1-2,15,.,TRBV4-1,.,CASSQDEQTLGGYTF,TGCGCCAGCAGCCAAGATGAACAGACCCTCGGTGGCTACACCTTC
TRBJ2-1,14,.,TRBV19,.,CASSTALPYNEQFF,TGTGCCAGTAGTACCGCACTACCTTACAATGAGCAGTTCTTC
TRBJ2-7,16,.,TRBV4-1,TRBD2,CASRLLAGVSTYEQYF,TGCGCCAGCAGGCTACTAGCGGGAGTTTCCACCTACGAGCAGTACTTC
TRBJ2-2,16,.,TRBV7-6,.,CASSLAAQGMAGELFF,TGTGCCAGCAGCTTAGCGGCCCAGGGGATGGCCGGGGAGCTGTTTTTT
TRBJ1-4,17,.,TRBV6-2/TRBV6-3,.,CASSTYLEGGTNEKLFF,TGTGCCAGCAGCACCTACTTGGAGGGGGGAACTAATGAAAAACTGTTTTTT
TRBJ2-7,14,.,TRBV2,TRBD2,CASSSTSGPYEQYF,TGTGCCAGCAGCTCTACTAGCGGTCCCTACGAGCAGTACTTC
TRBJ2-4,13,.,TRBV2,TRBD1,CASSLQGVDIQYF,TGTGCCAGCAGTCTACAGGGGGTCGACATTCAGTACTTC
TRBJ2-7,13,.,TRBV28,TRBD1,CASSSGQGYEQYF,TGTGCCAGCAGTTCGGGACAGGGGTACGAGCAGTACTTC
TRBJ1-5,15,once,TRBV18,.,CASSFQPYSNQPQHF,TGTGCCAGCTCATTCCAGCCCTATAGCAATCAGCCCCAGCATTTT
TRBJ1-5,15,.,TRBV6-5,TRBD1,CASSRQGAVNQPQHF,TGTGCCAGCAGTCGACAGGGGGCGGTCAATCAGCCCCAGCATTTT
TRBJ1-5,14,.,TRBV6-6,.,CASSYDGVGQPQHF,TGTGCCAGCAGTTACGATGGGGTAGGTCAGCCCCAGCATTTT
TRBJ1-2,14,.,TRBV5-1,.,CASSGGGGESGYTF,TGCGCCAGCAGCGGCGGGGGAGGGGAGAGTGGCTACACCTTC
TRBJ1-1,14,.,TRBV3-1/TRBV3-2,.,CASSLSALNTEAFF,TGTGCCAGCAGCCTTTCAGCGTTGAACACTGAAGCTTTCTTT